Described below is a single T cell receptor (beta chain) sequence and its context. This sample is part of a study of blood T cell repertoires in COVID-19. The CDR3 totals 13 residues. Germline V lookup: CDR1 KGHSH, CDR2 LQKENI. V lost 2 bases, J lost 2 bases, and 6 bases lay in between. Authors' processing steps: Cell counts per sample came from amplifying reference gene primers. The protocol was immunoSEQ multiplex PCR, while the TCRdb copy is restricted to in-frame clones and leaves out a portion. For V, J and clone size, that table is used; D and trimming come from the DNA. In the table there are some 220,000 clones, around 80% of which are singletons.

The TCR originated in a man in his fifties with active or convalescent COVID-19. V is TRBV18 and J is TRBJ1-2; a weak D match, TRBD1 (6 bases). The sequencing sample was made of peripheral blood. CDR3 in DNA: TGTGCCAGCTCACCAGACAGGAACTATGGCTACACCTTC. Its protein product is CASSPDRNYGYTF.